This T cell receptor beta chain was captured in a study of regulatory T cells in long-lasting Graves disease. Overall study results and limits: Persistent Graves' patients showed less TCR diversity than newly diagnosed ones.

The table lists this clonotype with many counts. Its cognate antigen is unknown. Time point given: persistent/refractory GD, antithyroid drugs over 5 years with positive TRAb. Preparation of the TCR library used RNA extracted from PBMCs. Assembly of TCR beta libraries relied on iRepertoire HTBI primers together with Arm-PCR of CDR3 regions. TCRdb reprocessed the multiplex PCR reads via MiXCR and lists one record per CDR3 protein. The table lists about 470,000 distinct CDR3 sequences, roughly 20% of them singletons. Per germline, CDR1 ENHRY and CDR2 SYGVKD. This CDR3 has 14 residues. Unmatched junction bases numbered 8, after V lost 8 bases and J lost 7 bases.

Here the sequenced sample was peripheral blood mononuclear cells (PBMCs), taken when the disease was refractory, from a patient treated with antithyroid drugs. The sequence was collected from a female donor with Graves disease. This sequence joins TRBV10-3 and TRBJ2-7; 13 nucleotides match TRBD2. In nucleotides, the CDR3 is TGTGCCATCGGAACTAGCGGGAGGGCGCGTGAGCAGTACTTC. Translated: CAIGTSGRAREQYF.